One sample yielded the 11 T cell receptor beta chains listed below, sequenced in a study of T cell responses to AZD1222 COVID-19 vaccine. Produced via immunoSEQ multiplex PCR; TCRdb's table is partial and in-frame only. The sample has 120,000 to 150,000 clones; approximately 90% are singletons. This specimen consisted of peripheral blood, obtained 28 days after the second AZD1222 dose. These TCRs come from an adult who received the AZD1222 COVID-19 vaccine.

CDR3 bases: TGTGCCAGCAGTTACAGTCAGGACCGGGGCTACGAGCAGTACTTC. Protein: CASSYSQDRGYEQYF. This sequence joins TRBV6-5 and TRBJ2-7; a possible D gene is TRBD2 (5 bases). V lost 2 bases to trimming and J lost 3 bases, with 14 bases between them. Germline V lookup: CDR1 MNHEY, CDR2 SVGAGI. The CDR3 consists of 15 residues.

This clone was recorded only once. The DNA for the CDR3 is TGCGCCAGCAGCGCCTCCTCGGGGGGCGGGGAGCTGTTTTTT. Amino acids: CASSASSGGGELFF. This chain joins TRBV4-1 and TRBJ2-2, with 7 bases fitting TRBD2. The germline V gene has CDR1 MGHRA and CDR2 YSYEKL. The CDR3 is 14 residues long. V trimming: 5 bases; J trimming: 7 bases; junction bases outside the gene matches: 7.

The V call is TRBV4-1, the J call TRBJ1-2; tentative D call: TRBD1 (6 bases). The ends were cut back, 1 base at V and 8 bases at J, with 20 bases in the middle. Germline CDR1 is MGHRA and CDR2 is YSYEKL. The CDR3 sequence is 16 residues long. In DNA, the CDR3 is TGCGCCAGCAGCCAAGTCACCGGAGGGGGGGGTAGCGGCTACACCTTC. Residues: CASSQVTGGGGSGYTF.

CDR3: CASSLGIRGSGNTIYF. DNA for the CDR3: TGTGCCAGCAGCTTAGGCATTAGGGGGTCTGGAAACACCATATATTTT. The V call is TRBV7-6, the J call TRBJ1-3, with a weak D call TRBD1 (6 bases). The V end lost 1 base, the J end lost 1 base, and 11 bases lay between the germline ends. The CDR3 extends over 16 amino acids. CDR1 is SGHVS and CDR2 is FNYEAQ in the germline V gene. Drawing the rest from reference TRBV7-6 and TRBJ1-3, the complete variable domain is GAGVSQSPRYKVTKRGQDVALRCDPISGHVSLYWYRQALGQGPEFLTYFNYEAQQDKSGLPNDRFSAERPEGSISTLTIQRTEQRDSAMYRCASSLGIRGSGNTIYFGEGSWLTVV.

The CDR3 loop is CASSSRQGWYNEQFF. DNA of the CDR3: TGTGCCAGCAGCTCACGACAAGGGTGGTACAATGAGCAGTTCTTC. The chain uses TRBV7-6 and TRBJ2-1; D gene uncertain. The length of the CDR3 is 15 residues. The germline CDR1 and CDR2 sequences are SGHVS and FNYEAQ. Trimming cost V 4 bases and J 4 bases, with 14 bases left between them.

The rearrangement joins TRBV29-1 to TRBJ1-1; TRBD1 might be the D (5 bases). The germline V gene encodes CDR1 SQVTM and CDR2 ANQGSEA. The CDR3 is made up of 12 amino acids. The V end lost 6 bases, the J end lost 1 base, and 9 bases lay between the germline ends. The CDR3 spells CSVGRSNTEAFF. CDR3 DNA: TGCAGCGTGGGACGATCGAACACTGAAGCTTTCTTT.

This clone was seen once. The chain recombines TRBV4-1 with TRBJ1-6; D is undetermined. There are 16 residues in the CDR3. Trimming stripped 1 base from V and 4 bases from J, with 11 bases between. Germline V lookup: CDR1 MGHRA, CDR2 YSYEKL. The CDR3 loop reads CASSQAGRKYNSPLHF. In DNA form, the CDR3 reads TGCGCCAGCAGCCAAGCGGGCAGGAAGTATAATTCACCCCTCCACTTT.

V is TRBV19 and J is TRBJ2-1, with 10 nucleotides matching TRBD1. Germline CDR1 reads LNHDA; CDR2 reads SQIVND (reference sequence). The V and J ends lost 6 bases and 7 bases, in that order; junction bases with no gene match: 6. The CDR3 has 14 residues. CDR3 amino acids: CASSQDRGLNEQFF. CDR3 coding DNA: TGTGCCAGTAGCCAGGACAGGGGGTTGAATGAGCAGTTCTTC. Based on the CDR3 plus reference TRBV19 and TRBJ2-1, the full variable domain is DGGITQSPKYLFRKEGQNVTLSCEQNLNHDAMYWYRQDPGQGLRLIYYSQIVNDFQKGDIAEGYSVSREKKESFPLTVTSAQKNPTAFYLCASSQDRGLNEQFFGPGTRLTVL.

The V gene is TRBV7-6, the J gene TRBJ1-1; 7 bases align to TRBD1. This CDR3 region has 14 residues. CDR1 and CDR2 from the germline V gene are SGHVS and FNYEAQ. The trim removed 2 bases at V and 4 bases at J, leaving 4 bases unmatched. In nucleotides, the CDR3 is TGTGCCAGCAGCTTAAGACAGGGCGGCACTGAAGCTTTCTTT. Translating it yields CASSLRQGGTEAFF.

This clone showed up just a few times. The J gene is TRBJ2-7, the V gene TRBV27, with TRBD1 matching 11 bases. The CDR3 is 17 residues long. The germline CDR1 and CDR2 sequences are MNHEY and SMNVEV (reference sequence). The junction had 14 bases not matched to a gene; V was cut back by 7 bases and J by 3 bases. The CDR3, as DNA: TGTGCCAGCACCTTAAGACCGCCGGACAGGGGGCGCTACGAGCAGTACTTC. This translates into CASTLRPPDRGRYEQYF.

The chain is built from TRBV5-4 and TRBJ1-2, with 8 bases identical to TRBD1. The V gene's germline CDR1 is SGHNT and CDR2 YYREEE (reference sequence). This CDR3 region has 14 residues. Trimming removed 4 bases from V and 4 bases from J; junction bases left unmatched: 6. The CDR3 DNA is TGTGCCAGCAGCCCGAGACAGGGGCCCTATGGCTACACCTTC. Encoded protein: CASSPRQGPYGYTF.